Listed below are T cell receptor beta chains from one sample, sequenced in a study of blood T cell repertoires in COVID-19. Libraries were prepared by immunoSEQ multiplex PCR; TCRdb keeps only in-frame clonotypes and omits some of them. The table includes 310,000 or so clones, approximately 93% detected once. Material for sequencing was peripheral blood. Receptor source: a woman in her twenties or thirties with COVID-19, enrolled during active disease. The conserved cysteine and the conserved F or W are not part of the CDR3 here.

V gene: TRBV27; J gene: TRBJ1-2; CDR3 protein: ASTPRGTGKWGYT
V gene: TRBV28; J gene: TRBJ1-1; CDR3 protein: ASRSQGVGNTEAF
V gene: TRBV4-1; J gene: TRBJ2-7; CDR3 protein: ASSQGQAINYEQY
V gene: TRBV19; J gene: TRBJ2-7; CDR3 protein: ASGGQAYEQY
V gene: TRBV11-2; J gene: TRBJ1-1; CDR3 protein: ASSRDRGTEAF
V gene: TRBV30; J gene: TRBJ2-2; CDR3 protein: AHHSYRGNTGELF
V gene: TRBV29-1; J gene: TRBJ1-4; CDR3 protein: SVLGQGGEKLF
V gene: TRBV18; J gene: TRBJ1-3; CDR3 protein: ASSPSGTGLRSGNTIY
V gene: TRBV7-9; J gene: TRBJ2-1; CDR3 protein: ASSFFLGPSYNEQF
V gene: TRBV25-1; J gene: TRBJ2-7; CDR3 protein: ASRGSYEQY
V gene: TRBV28; J gene: TRBJ2-2; CDR3 protein: ASRPARGSPGELF
V gene: TRBV10-2; J gene: TRBJ2-1; CDR3 protein: ASSLGSEQF
V gene: TRBV19; J gene: TRBJ2-2; CDR3 protein: ASSGLAGGPGFSGELF
V gene: TRBV6-2/TRBV6-3; J gene: TRBJ1-5; CDR3 protein: ASSLFLTGGAYQNNQPQH
V gene: TRBV19; J gene: TRBJ1-4; CDR3 protein: ASSPRDRGSEKLF
V gene: TRBV19; J gene: TRBJ2-1; CDR3 protein: ASRFTEAKDNEQF
V gene: TRBV19; J gene: TRBJ1-1; CDR3 protein: ASSFPAGQGGSEAF
V gene: TRBV7-9; J gene: TRBJ2-3; CDR3 protein: ASSSWTGGTDTQY
V gene: TRBV9; J gene: TRBJ2-7; CDR3 protein: ASSETGIPYEQY
V gene: TRBV30; J gene: TRBJ2-1; CDR3 protein: ACYTSLTERYNEQF
V gene: TRBV4-1; J gene: TRBJ1-1; CDR3 protein: ASSQEGRTTEAF
V gene: TRBV29-1; J gene: TRBJ2-5; CDR3 protein: SAGFDSGRGGTQY
V gene: TRBV7-9; J gene: TRBJ2-5; CDR3 protein: ASSFSGQGANQN
V gene: TRBV2; J gene: TRBJ1-1; CDR3 protein: ASSPTGVAEAF
V gene: TRBV12-5; J gene: TRBJ1-5; CDR3 protein: ASGLVGGALNQPQH
V gene: TRBV3-1/TRBV3-2; J gene: TRBJ1-5; CDR3 protein: ASSPKPGTGGNQPQH
V gene: TRBV19; J gene: TRBJ1-5; CDR3 protein: ASSIDSRADQPQH
V gene: TRBV27; J gene: TRBJ2-2; CDR3 protein: ASSFTLPGAGGTGELF
V gene: TRBV19; J gene: TRBJ1-5; CDR3 protein: ASSTTGKSNQPQH
V gene: TRBV30; J gene: TRBJ2-7; CDR3 protein: AWSTTGPAGLSYEQY
V gene: TRBV18; J gene: TRBJ2-7; CDR3 protein: ASSPPGQGSHEQY
V gene: TRBV20-1; J gene: TRBJ2-3; CDR3 protein: SASLAGAGDTQY
V gene: TRBV3-1/TRBV3-2; J gene: TRBJ2-5; CDR3 protein: ASSWEFEETQY
V gene: TRBV2; J gene: TRBJ1-4; CDR3 protein: ASSPGEEFEKLF
V gene: TRBV11-2; J gene: TRBJ1-3; CDR3 protein: ASSLGRQGNTIY
V gene: TRBV30; J gene: TRBJ1-2; CDR3 protein: AWSVQSFTGGHGYT
V gene: TRBV5-1; J gene: TRBJ2-7; CDR3 protein: ASSSGTGGDEQY
V gene: TRBV28; J gene: TRBJ2-2; CDR3 protein: ASSFSGAGELF
V gene: TRBV7-2; J gene: TRBJ2-5; CDR3 protein: ASSLQTGGPGGETQY
V gene: TRBV7-7; J gene: TRBJ2-5; CDR3 protein: ASSSSVANQETQY
V gene: TRBV2; J gene: TRBJ1-1; CDR3 protein: AGLPDLNTEAF
V gene: TRBV11-3; J gene: TRBJ1-4; CDR3 protein: ASTFQGATNEKLF
V gene: TRBV27; J gene: TRBJ2-7; CDR3 protein: ASSFRLAGPDEQY
V gene: TRBV15; J gene: TRBJ1-5; CDR3 protein: ATSRVKAGGNQPQH
V gene: TRBV6-5; J gene: TRBJ2-7; CDR3 protein: ASSYDSSGRTDEQY
V gene: TRBV5-6; J gene: TRBJ1-2; CDR3 protein: ASSLQQINYGYT
V gene: TRBV7-9; J gene: TRBJ2-5; CDR3 protein: ASSADRGLATQY
V gene: TRBV7-2; J gene: TRBJ2-3; CDR3 protein: ASSSYASISADTQY
V gene: TRBV12-3/TRBV12-4; J gene: TRBJ1-6; CDR3 protein: ASRLQGASPLH
V gene: TRBV5-1; J gene: TRBJ2-2; CDR3 protein: ASSKGTSGANTGELF
V gene: TRBV27; J gene: TRBJ2-2; CDR3 protein: ASSLTSGRTSGELF
V gene: TRBV5-4; J gene: TRBJ2-3; CDR3 protein: ASSYTSGASTDTQY
V gene: TRBV10-2; J gene: TRBJ2-5; CDR3 protein: ASNGGTGISETQY